A selection of T cell receptor beta chains follows, all from one sample in a study of T cell responses to AZD1222 COVID-19 vaccine. Using immunoSEQ multiplex PCR, the repertoire was profiled, and TCRdb retains in-frame clones only, with some absent. The sample has some 150,000 clones; the top ten hold around 2.4%. Sample: peripheral blood. These receptors came from an adult in good health. The CDR3 runs from the conserved cysteine through the conserved F or W. The D gene is left open where the match is weak.

D	V	J	DNA	CDR3
-	TRBV7-9	TRBJ1-1	TGTGCCAGCAGCTACAACCTGAACACTGAAGCTTTCTTT	CASSYNLNTEAFF
-	TRBV7-9	TRBJ1-6	TGTGCCAGCAGCCCTAGTATAACCCTCCACTTT	CASSPSITLHF
-	TRBV6-5	TRBJ1-1	TGTGCCAGCAGTTACACCTCCGGGGGGATGAACACTGAAGCTTTCTTT	CASSYTSGGMNTEAFF
TRBD1	TRBV7-8	TRBJ2-5	TGTGCCAGCAGCAAGAGGGACAGGCAAGAGACCCAGTACTTC	CASSKRDRQETQYF
TRBD1	TRBV4-3	TRBJ1-1	TGCGCCAGCAGCCAAGATCCGGGGACAGGGTGGCCTGAAGCTTTCTTT	CASSQDPGTGWPEAFF
-	TRBV30	TRBJ1-3	TGTGCCTGGAGTGCAATCAGTGGAAACACCATATATTTT	CAWSAISGNTIYF
-	TRBV5-5	TRBJ2-7	TGTGCCAGCAGCTTAAGACAGGCCTCGGGCGCCGAGCAGTACTTC	CASSLRQASGAEQYF
-	TRBV28	TRBJ1-6	TGTGCCAGCAGTTTACCGGACAGCATTCTCCACTTT	CASSLPDSILHF
-	TRBV5-4	TRBJ1-2	TGTGCCAGCAGCTGGGGACTTAACTATGGCTACACCTTC	CASSWGLNYGYTF
TRBD2	TRBV7-2	TRBJ2-7	TGTGCCAGCAGCTCGACTAGCTACCCTCAGTACTTC	CASSSTSYPQYF
-	TRBV19	TRBJ1-4	TGTGCCAGTAGGGTTGACAGAAGTAATGAAAAACTGTTTTTT	CASRVDRSNEKLFF